A single sample is the source of the 12 T cell receptor beta chains below, sequenced in a study of CD8 T cells in ankylosing spondylitis. Each CDR3 protein is one row after TCRdb ran MiXCR on the 5' RACE reads. Of 100,000 to 150,000 distinct CDR3 sequences detected, around 9% appear once; the ten largest clones hold approximately 3.3%. Sequenced sample: blood, either unsorted or a sorted T cell fraction (not recorded which). The receptor set was obtained from a male donor with ankylosing spondylitis or in good health (not recorded which).

The rearrangement joins TRBV7-8 to TRBJ2-3; 10 bases are a match to TRBD2. The ends lost 8 bases at V and 2 bases at J; junction bases unmatched: 7. This CDR3 comprises 15 residues. Per the germline V gene, CDR1 is SGHVS and CDR2 is FQNEAQ. The CDR3 here is CASGLGLATTDTQYF. In DNA, the CDR3 is TGTGCCAGCGGGCTGGGACTAGCGACCACAGATACGCAGTATTTT.

This clonotype was recorded at least ten times. This rearrangement joins TRBV20-1 to TRBJ2-1; TRBD2 agrees at 7 bases. Trimming took 1 base from V and 0 from J; bases not matched to a gene: 6. This CDR3 is 16 amino acids long. Germline V gene data show CDR1 as DFQATT and CDR2 as SNEGSKA (reference sequence). CDR3 residues: CSARGAGDSSYNEQFF. For the CDR3, the DNA is TGCAGTGCTAGAGGCGCGGGAGATTCCTCCTACAATGAGCAGTTCTTC.

This clonotype has ten or more counts. This sequence joins TRBV20-1 and TRBJ2-7, with D possibly being TRBD1 (5 bases). Deletions cut 1 base from V and 5 bases from J, with 12 bases between. CDR3 length: 13 amino acids. CDR1 and CDR2 from the germline V gene are DFQATT and SNEGSKA (reference sequence). This CDR3 reads CSARGAGKDEQYF. In nucleotides, the CDR3 is TGCAGTGCTAGAGGGGCAGGGAAGGACGAGCAGTACTTC.

This clonotype has at least ten counts. The rearrangement joins TRBV27 to TRBJ1-6; tentatively, D is TRBD1 (5 bases). The CDR3 contains 16 residues. The germline V gene has CDR1 MNHEY and CDR2 SMNVEV (reference sequence). Between the trimmed V and J ends, which lost 6 bases and 5 bases, there was a span of 17 bases. The chain's CDR3 is CASSAEDGGNNSPLHF. The CDR3, as DNA: TGTGCCAGCAGCGCCGAAGATGGGGGGAATAATTCACCCCTCCACTTT.

The table lists this clonotype with many counts. The chain combines TRBV18 with TRBJ1-1; unclear D gene. Trimming pared 4 bases from V and 0 bases from J, leaving 9 bases between. The CDR3 sequence is 14 residues long. Germline CDR1 reads KGHSH; CDR2 reads LQKENI. CDR3 in amino acids: CASSLDSMNTEAFF. The CDR3 coding sequence is TGTGCCAGCTCACTCGACTCGATGAACACTGAAGCTTTCTTT. Full variable domain (rest looked up from reference TRBV18 and TRBJ1-1): NAGVMQNPRHLVRRRGQEARLRCSPMKGHSHVYWYRQLPEEGLKFMVYLQKENIIDESGMPKERFSAEFPKEGPSILRIQQVVRGDSAAYFCASSLDSMNTEAFFGQGTRLTVV.

In its sample, this clonotype was seen a few times. This sequence joins TRBV20-1 and TRBJ2-1; 14 nucleotides line up with TRBD2. Per germline, CDR1 DFQATT and CDR2 SNEGSKA (reference sequence). The CDR3 has 15 amino acids. Germline trimming cut 8 bases from V and 7 bases from J; bases unmatched to any gene: 10. In DNA form, the CDR3 reads TGCAGTTGGGATTCCGGGACTAGCGGGAGTAATGAGCAGTTCTTC. Its translation is CSWDSGTSGSNEQFF.

This chain links TRBV6-1 with TRBJ2-3; possibly TRBD1 for D (6 bases). CDR1 MNHNS and CDR2 SASEGT come from the germline V gene. There are 14 residues in the CDR3. Trimming removed 6 bases from V and 3 bases from J, with 13 bases in between. The CDR3 nucleotides are TGTGCCAGCAGCTCACAGGGTTTTACAGATACGCAGTATTTT. Protein: CASSSQGFTDTQYF.

At least ten counts were recorded for this clonotype. The chain links TRBV6-1 to TRBJ2-2; TRBD2 matches at 7 bases. Germline values: CDR1 MNHNS, CDR2 SASEGT. This CDR3 is built from 13 residues. Trimming removed 8 bases from V and 4 bases from J; junction bases left unmatched: 4. Here the CDR3 DNA reads TGTGCCAGCTCGCGCGGGAGCACCGGGGAGCTGTTTTTT. Translating gives CASSRGSTGELFF.

V gene TRBV20-1 combines with J gene TRBJ2-1; D remains unclear. In germline, CDR1 is DFQATT, CDR2 SNEGSKA (reference sequence). This CDR3 has 14 amino acids. The ends were cut back, 3 bases at V and 0 bases at J, with 9 bases in the middle. CDR3 nucleotides: TGCAGTGCTAGCCTCATAACCTCCTACAATGAGCAGTTCTTC. Translating it yields CSASLITSYNEQFF.

The chain couples TRBV4-1 to TRBJ2-5; 12 positions agree with TRBD2. The CDR3 runs 16 residues. The ends lost 1 base at V and 3 bases at J; junction bases unmatched: 3. Germline V gives CDR1 MGHRA, CDR2 YSYEKL. In nucleotides, the CDR3 is TGCGCCAGCAGCCAAGGATGGACTAGCGGGAAAGAGACCCAGTACTTC. It specifies CASSQGWTSGKETQYF.

V and J are TRBV29-1 and TRBJ2-3, with 8 positions matching TRBD2. Germline CDR1 is SQVTM and CDR2 is ANQGSEA. The CDR3 contains 15 residues. Unmatched junction bases numbered 7, after V lost 3 bases and J lost 2 bases. The CDR3 loop reads CSVELGLGNTDTQYF. CDR3 nucleotides: TGCAGCGTTGAGTTGGGACTAGGAAACACAGATACGCAGTATTTT.

The V call is TRBV6-5, the J call TRBJ2-3; D not certain. The CDR3 spans 13 residues. V gave up 0 bases and J gave up 7 bases, with 8 bases separating them. In germline, CDR1 is MNHEY, CDR2 SVGAGI. CDR3 sequence (DNA): TGTGCCAGCAGTTACTCGGAGTCACATACGCAGTATTTT. Its protein product is CASSYSESHTQYF.